Included here is one TCR beta chain sequence, with context. The antigen is unknown. The treatment is: AdE1-LMPpoly-expanded autologous EBV-specific T-cell therapy followed by anti-PD-1 nivolumab. The CDR3 has 15 residues. J was trimmed by 5 bases and V by 4 bases; bases with no gene match: 5. CDR1 is LGHNA and CDR2 is YSLEER in the germline V gene. The data were obtained in a study of EBV T-cell therapy then PD-1 blockade in nasopharyngeal carcinoma. Some clones are missing from TCRdb's copy, which holds only in-frame ones; the method was immunoSEQ multiplex PCR. The data hold fewer than 20,000 clones, with roughly 83% observed a single time.

This receptor was taken from a man aged 35-49 years with nasopharyngeal carcinoma. The J gene is TRBJ2-5, the V gene TRBV4-3; TRBD1 matches 12 bases. The source material was CD8+ T cells from blood, sampled around day 33 from a patient whose treatment included autologous EBV-specific T cells and nivolumab. The CDR3 nucleotides read TGCGCCAGCAGCCCTGGGACAGGGGGCTTGGAGACCCAGTACTTC. Its translation: CASSPGTGGLETQYF.